This T cell receptor (beta chain) was captured in a study of cytotoxic CD8 clonotypes in ibrutinib-treated CLL. Germline V lookup: CDR1 SGHTS, CDR2 YDEGEE. V lost 1 base, J lost 7 bases, and 15 bases stayed unmatched. The CDR3 is made up of 17 amino acids. The repertoire was sequenced with immunoSEQ multiplex PCR; TCRdb's copy has only in-frame clones and lacks some. This table has almost 250,000 clones, around three quarters appearing once. This TCR was recovered from a human donor with chronic lymphocytic leukemia. The chain combines TRBV5-8 with TRBJ2-7; TRBD2 matches at 9 bases. Specimen: PBMCs, collected after 24 months of ibrutinib treatment. CDR3 sequence: CASSLLRGAGGPDEQYF. As DNA, the CDR3 is TGTGCCAGCAGCTTGCTCAGGGGTGCGGGAGGGCCGGATGAGCAGTACTTC.